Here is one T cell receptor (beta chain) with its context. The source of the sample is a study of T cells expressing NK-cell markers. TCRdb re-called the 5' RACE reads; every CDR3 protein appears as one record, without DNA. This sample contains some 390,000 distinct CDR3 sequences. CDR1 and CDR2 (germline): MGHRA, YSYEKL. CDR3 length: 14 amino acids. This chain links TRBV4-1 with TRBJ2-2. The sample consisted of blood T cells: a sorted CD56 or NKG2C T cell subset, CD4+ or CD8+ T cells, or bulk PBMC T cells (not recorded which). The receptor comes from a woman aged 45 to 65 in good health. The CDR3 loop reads CASSQGINTGELFF.